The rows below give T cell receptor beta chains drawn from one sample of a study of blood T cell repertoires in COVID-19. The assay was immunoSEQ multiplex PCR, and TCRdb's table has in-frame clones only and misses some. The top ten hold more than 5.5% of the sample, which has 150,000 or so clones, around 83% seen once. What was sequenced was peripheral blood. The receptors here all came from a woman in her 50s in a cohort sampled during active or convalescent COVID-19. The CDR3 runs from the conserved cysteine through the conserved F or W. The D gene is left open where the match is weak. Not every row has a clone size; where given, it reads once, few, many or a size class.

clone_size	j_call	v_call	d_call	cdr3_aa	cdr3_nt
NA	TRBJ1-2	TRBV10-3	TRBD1	CAIRNQGAYGYTF	TGTGCCATCAGGAACCAGGGGGCCTATGGCTACACCTTC
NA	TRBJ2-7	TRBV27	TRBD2	CASSLVGGGYEQYF	TGTGCCAGCAGTTTAGTCGGGGGGGGGTACGAGCAGTACTTC
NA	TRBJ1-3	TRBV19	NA	CASTVGQEAGNTIYF	TGTGCCAGTACCGTAGGACAAGAAGCTGGAAACACCATATATTTT
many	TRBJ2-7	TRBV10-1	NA	CASRGHKKVYEQYF	TGCGCCAGCAGAGGACACAAAAAAGTCTACGAGCAGTACTTC
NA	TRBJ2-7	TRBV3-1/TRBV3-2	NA	CASSQNGGTYEQYF	TGTGCCAGCAGCCAGAATGGCGGAACCTACGAGCAGTACTTC
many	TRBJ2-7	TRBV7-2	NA	CASSLVPQAYYEQYF	TGTGCCAGCAGCTTAGTCCCCCAGGCCTACTACGAGCAGTACTTC
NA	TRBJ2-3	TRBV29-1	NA	CSGRQASSSTQYF	TGCAGCGGCAGACAGGCGTCGAGTTCTACGCAGTATTTT
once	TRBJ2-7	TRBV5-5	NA	CASSLYPTGTYEQYF	TGTGCCAGCAGCTTGTATCCCACAGGGACCTACGAGCAGTACTTC
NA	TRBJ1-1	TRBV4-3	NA	CASSQSGGSATEAFF	TGCGCCAGCAGCCAATCGGGGGGGTCAGCCACTGAAGCTTTCTTT
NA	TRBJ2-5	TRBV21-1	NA	CARAGTSGWVETQYF	TGTGCCAGAGCTGGGACTAGCGGGTGGGTGGAGACCCAGTACTTC
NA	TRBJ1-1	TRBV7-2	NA	CASSLQNRNTEAFF	TGTGCCAGCAGCTTACAAAACAGAAACACTGAAGCTTTCTTT
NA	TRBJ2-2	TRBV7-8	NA	CASSLAGYSNTGELFF	TGTGCCAGCAGCTTAGCGGGCTATTCGAACACCGGGGAGCTGTTTTTT